This T cell receptor (beta chain) originates from a study of cytomegalovirus exposure and HLA in healthy donors. Findings of the study overall: It was only CMV serostatus that was available as immune exposure information.

The PCR was carried out with 60 Vbeta primers and 13 Jbeta primers. TCRdb's copy holds only in-frame clones and misses some; the assay was immunoSEQ multiplex PCR. The sample includes about 200,000 clones, roughly 82% of them seen just once. The CDR3 extends over 11 amino acids. In germline, CDR1 is SGHAT, CDR2 FQNNGV. J lost 8 bases, V lost 4 bases, and 1 base had no gene match. Comments on this clone: Its cognate antigen is unknown.

The chain joins TRBV11-2 to TRBJ1-1, with 7 bases aligning to TRBD1. The sample comprised PBMCs. The TCR originated in a man in his forties in good health and CMV-seropositive. The CDR3 sequence: CASSSQGEAFF. CDR3 nucleotides: TGTGCCAGCAGCTCACAGGGGGAAGCTTTCTTT.